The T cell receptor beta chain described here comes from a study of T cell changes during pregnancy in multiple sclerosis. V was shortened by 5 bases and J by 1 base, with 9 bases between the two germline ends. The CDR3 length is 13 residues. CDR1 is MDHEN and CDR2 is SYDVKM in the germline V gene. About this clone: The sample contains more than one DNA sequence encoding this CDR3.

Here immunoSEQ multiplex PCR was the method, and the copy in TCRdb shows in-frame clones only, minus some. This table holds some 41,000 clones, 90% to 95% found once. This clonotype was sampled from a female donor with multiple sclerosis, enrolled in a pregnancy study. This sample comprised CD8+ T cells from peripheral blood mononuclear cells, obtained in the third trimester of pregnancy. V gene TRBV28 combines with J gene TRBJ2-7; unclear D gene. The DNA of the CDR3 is TGTGCCAGCAGTCTAGGTGGATCCTACGAGCAGTACTTC. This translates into CASSLGGSYEQYF.